A selection of T cell receptor beta chains follows, all from one sample in a study of T cell repertoires and leukemia-associated antigens. TCRdb re-called the 5' RACE reads with MiXCR, one entry per CDR3 protein. This repertoire shows 12,000 or so distinct CDR3 sequences, roughly 39% found once; its top ten account for 30% to 40%. For these receptors, no antigen is known. The sequencing input was CD3+ T cells sorted from blood and cultured. The receptors come from a female donor in good health. Both conserved end residues are part of each CDR3. Fields, in order: D gene, V gene, clone size, J gene, CDR3 DNA, CDR3 protein. The D gene is left open where the match is weak. Some rows mark clone size as missing; the rest say once, few, many or name a class of expanded clone.

d_gene: TRBD2
v_gene: TRBV12-3/TRBV12-4
abundance: few
j_gene: TRBJ2-5
CDR3nt: TGTGCCAGCAGTTTAGGGGGAGCATGGACTAGCGGGACATCAAAAGAGACCCAGTACTTC
CDR3aa: CASSLGGAWTSGTSKETQYF

d_gene: TRBD2
v_gene: TRBV15
abundance: -
j_gene: TRBJ2-7
CDR3nt: TGTGCGACCAGCAGAGGTATAACCGCGACTAGCGGCTACGAGCAGTACTTC
CDR3aa: CATSRGITATSGYEQYF

d_gene: -
v_gene: TRBV9
abundance: few
j_gene: TRBJ1-4
CDR3nt: TGTGCCAGCAGCGCCGAGGGAGGGCGTGGAGGTGAAAAACTGTTTTTT
CDR3aa: CASSAEGGRGGEKLFF

d_gene: -
v_gene: TRBV4-1
abundance: -
j_gene: TRBJ2-3
CDR3nt: TGCGCCAGCAGCCAAGATGGCCCAACAGGCACAGATACGCAGTATTTT
CDR3aa: CASSQDGPTGTDTQYF

d_gene: -
v_gene: TRBV7-8
abundance: many
j_gene: TRBJ2-3
CDR3nt: TGTGCCAGCACCCCAAGGGGCAGTTTCACAGATACGCAGTATTTT
CDR3aa: CASTPRGSFTDTQYF

d_gene: -
v_gene: TRBV5-1
abundance: -
j_gene: TRBJ2-3
CDR3nt: TGCGCCAGCAGCTTGGACTCGACTAGCACAGATACGCAGTATTTT
CDR3aa: CASSLDSTSTDTQYF

d_gene: -
v_gene: TRBV28
abundance: few
j_gene: TRBJ2-7
CDR3nt: TGTGCCAGCAGTTGGGGGGCACTCTCCTACGAGCAGTACTTC
CDR3aa: CASSWGALSYEQYF

d_gene: -
v_gene: TRBV5-1
abundance: once
j_gene: TRBJ2-7
CDR3nt: TGCGCCAGCAGCTTGACAGGTGAACCCTACGAGCAGTACTTC
CDR3aa: CASSLTGEPYEQYF

d_gene: TRBD1
v_gene: TRBV5-5
abundance: -
j_gene: TRBJ2-1
CDR3nt: TGTGCCTGCAGCTCTTGGACAGGGCGCAATGAGCAGTTCTTC
CDR3aa: CACSSWTGRNEQFF

d_gene: TRBD2
v_gene: TRBV12-3/TRBV12-4
abundance: -
j_gene: TRBJ2-7
CDR3nt: TGTGCCAGCAGTTTATCCAGCGGGGGTTACGAGCAGTACTTC
CDR3aa: CASSLSSGGYEQYF

d_gene: -
v_gene: TRBV10-3
abundance: -
j_gene: TRBJ2-2
CDR3nt: TGTGCCATTGCCAAAGGGGCCGGGGAGCTGTTTTTT
CDR3aa: CAIAKGAGELFF

d_gene: TRBD1
v_gene: TRBV12-3/TRBV12-4
abundance: -
j_gene: TRBJ2-3
CDR3nt: TGCGCCAGCAGTCGACAGGGGTCTGATACGCAGTATTTT
CDR3aa: CASSRQGSDTQYF

d_gene: -
v_gene: TRBV21-1
abundance: -
j_gene: TRBJ2-4
CDR3nt: TGTGCCAGCAGCATTAACAGGGGTGGTCTCAAAAACATTCAGTACTTC
CDR3aa: CASSINRGGLKNIQYF

d_gene: TRBD2
v_gene: TRBV20-1
abundance: medium-sized
j_gene: TRBJ2-1
CDR3nt: TGCAGTGCCCCGGTTCAGCGGGACTACAATGAGCAGTTCTTC
CDR3aa: CSAPVQRDYNEQFF

d_gene: TRBD2
v_gene: TRBV7-2
abundance: medium-sized
j_gene: TRBJ2-1
CDR3nt: TGTGCCAGCAGCATCGGACTAGCGGGGTACAATGAGCAGTTCTTC
CDR3aa: CASSIGLAGYNEQFF

d_gene: -
v_gene: TRBV29-1
abundance: -
j_gene: TRBJ2-7
CDR3nt: TGCAGCACCTTCACCTCCGAGCAGTACTTC
CDR3aa: CSTFTSEQYF

d_gene: -
v_gene: TRBV4-3
abundance: medium-sized
j_gene: TRBJ2-5
CDR3nt: TGCGCCAGCAGCCAAATGTACCAAGAGACCCAGTACTTC
CDR3aa: CASSQMYQETQYF

d_gene: -
v_gene: TRBV12-3/TRBV12-4
abundance: -
j_gene: TRBJ1-6
CDR3nt: TGTGCCAGCAGCCTACAACCGACCAGGGGAACCAATTCACCCCTCCACTTT
CDR3aa: CASSLQPTRGTNSPLHF

d_gene: -
v_gene: TRBV27
abundance: -
j_gene: TRBJ2-7
CDR3nt: TGTGCCAGCAGTTTACGCGGCTTTAACTACGAGCAGTACTTC
CDR3aa: CASSLRGFNYEQYF

d_gene: TRBD2
v_gene: TRBV15
abundance: many
j_gene: TRBJ2-3
CDR3nt: TGTGCCACCAGCAGAGATTCGACTAGCGGGAGGAGTACAGATACGCAGTATTTT
CDR3aa: CATSRDSTSGRSTDTQYF

d_gene: -
v_gene: TRBV7-8
abundance: -
j_gene: TRBJ1-5
CDR3nt: TGTGCCAGCAGTCTTAGCGGGAGCTATCCAGATACGCAGCATTTT
CDR3aa: CASSLSGSYPDTQHF

d_gene: -
v_gene: TRBV27
abundance: -
j_gene: TRBJ2-1
CDR3nt: TGTGCCAGCAGTTTACTAGCCCTAGGGAACAGTGAGCAGTTCTTC
CDR3aa: CASSLLALGNSEQFF

d_gene: -
v_gene: TRBV5-1
abundance: -
j_gene: TRBJ2-7
CDR3nt: TGCGCCAGCAGCTTCACAACCGCGACCTACGAGCAGTACTTC
CDR3aa: CASSFTTATYEQYF